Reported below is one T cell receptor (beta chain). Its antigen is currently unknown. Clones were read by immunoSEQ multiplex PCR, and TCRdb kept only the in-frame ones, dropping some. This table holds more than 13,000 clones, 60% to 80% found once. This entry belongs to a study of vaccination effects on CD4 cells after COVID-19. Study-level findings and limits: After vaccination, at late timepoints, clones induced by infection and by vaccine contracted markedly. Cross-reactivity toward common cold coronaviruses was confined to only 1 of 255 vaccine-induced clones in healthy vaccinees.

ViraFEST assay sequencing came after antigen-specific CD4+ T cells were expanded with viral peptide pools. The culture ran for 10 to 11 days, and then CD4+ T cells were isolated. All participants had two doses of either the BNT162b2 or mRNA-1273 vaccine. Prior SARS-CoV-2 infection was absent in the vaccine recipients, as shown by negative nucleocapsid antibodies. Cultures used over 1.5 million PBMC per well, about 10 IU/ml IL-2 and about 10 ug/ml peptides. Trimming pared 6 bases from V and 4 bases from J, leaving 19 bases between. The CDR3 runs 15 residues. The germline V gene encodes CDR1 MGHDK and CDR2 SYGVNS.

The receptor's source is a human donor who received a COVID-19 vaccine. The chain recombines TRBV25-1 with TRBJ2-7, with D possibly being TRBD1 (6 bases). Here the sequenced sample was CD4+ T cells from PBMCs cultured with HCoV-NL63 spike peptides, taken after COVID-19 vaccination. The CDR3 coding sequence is TGTGCCAGCAGCCCCGCAGGGGTTGTGAGGTACGAGCAGTACTTC. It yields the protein CASSPAGVVRYEQYF.